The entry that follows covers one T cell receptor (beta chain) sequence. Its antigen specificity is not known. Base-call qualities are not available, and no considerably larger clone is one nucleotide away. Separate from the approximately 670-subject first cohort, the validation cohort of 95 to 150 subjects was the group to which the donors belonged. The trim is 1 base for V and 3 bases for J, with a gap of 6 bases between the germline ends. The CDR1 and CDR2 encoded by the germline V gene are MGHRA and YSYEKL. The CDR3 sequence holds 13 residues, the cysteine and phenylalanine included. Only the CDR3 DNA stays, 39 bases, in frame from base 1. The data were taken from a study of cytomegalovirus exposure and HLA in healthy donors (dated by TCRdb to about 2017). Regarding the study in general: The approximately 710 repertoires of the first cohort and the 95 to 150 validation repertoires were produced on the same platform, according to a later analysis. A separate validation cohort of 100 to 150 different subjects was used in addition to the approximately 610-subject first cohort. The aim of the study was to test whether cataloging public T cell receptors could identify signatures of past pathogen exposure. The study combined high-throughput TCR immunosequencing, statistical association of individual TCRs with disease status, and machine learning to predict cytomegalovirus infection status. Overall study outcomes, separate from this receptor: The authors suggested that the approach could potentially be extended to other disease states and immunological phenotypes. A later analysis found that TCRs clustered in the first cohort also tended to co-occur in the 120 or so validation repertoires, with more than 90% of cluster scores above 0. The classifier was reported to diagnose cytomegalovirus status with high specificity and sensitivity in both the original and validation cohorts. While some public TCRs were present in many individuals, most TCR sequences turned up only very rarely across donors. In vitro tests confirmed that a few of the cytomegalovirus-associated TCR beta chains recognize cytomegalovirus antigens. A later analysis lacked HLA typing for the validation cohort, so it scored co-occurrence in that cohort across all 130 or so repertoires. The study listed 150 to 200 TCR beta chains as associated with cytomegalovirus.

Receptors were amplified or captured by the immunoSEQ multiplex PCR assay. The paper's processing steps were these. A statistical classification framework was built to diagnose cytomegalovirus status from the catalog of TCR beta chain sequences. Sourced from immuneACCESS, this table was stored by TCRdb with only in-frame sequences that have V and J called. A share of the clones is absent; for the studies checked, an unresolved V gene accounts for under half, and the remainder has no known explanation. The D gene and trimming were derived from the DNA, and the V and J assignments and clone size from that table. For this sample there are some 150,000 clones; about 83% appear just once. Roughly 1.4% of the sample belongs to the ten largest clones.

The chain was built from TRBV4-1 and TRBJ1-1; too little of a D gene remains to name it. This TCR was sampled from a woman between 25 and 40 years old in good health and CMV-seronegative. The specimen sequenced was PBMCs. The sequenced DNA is TGCGCCAGCAGCCAAGCCCTCTACACTGAAGCTTTCTTT. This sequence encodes CASSQALYTEAFF.